The present T cell receptor (beta chain) was sequenced within a study of PD-1 blockade in mismatch repair-deficient tumors. Profiling relied on immunoSEQ multiplex PCR, and the TCRdb table lists in-frame clones only, not all of them. Counted here are 100,000 to 150,000 clones, approximately 86% occurring once; the ten biggest clones make up approximately 15%. The CDR3 spans 14 residues. CDR1 is MNHNY, CDR2 SVGAGI, per germline (reference sequence). V lost 5 bases, J lost 4 bases, and 5 bases stayed unmatched. The sequence derives from an adult with mismatch repair-deficient cancer. V and J are TRBV6-6 and TRBJ1-2; TRBD1 aligns across 9 bases. The material sequenced was peripheral blood, taken 44 weeks after starting pembrolizumab. The CDR3 is CASSTTGGAYGYTF. DNA for the CDR3: TGTGCCAGCAGTACTACAGGGGGCGCCTATGGCTACACCTTC.